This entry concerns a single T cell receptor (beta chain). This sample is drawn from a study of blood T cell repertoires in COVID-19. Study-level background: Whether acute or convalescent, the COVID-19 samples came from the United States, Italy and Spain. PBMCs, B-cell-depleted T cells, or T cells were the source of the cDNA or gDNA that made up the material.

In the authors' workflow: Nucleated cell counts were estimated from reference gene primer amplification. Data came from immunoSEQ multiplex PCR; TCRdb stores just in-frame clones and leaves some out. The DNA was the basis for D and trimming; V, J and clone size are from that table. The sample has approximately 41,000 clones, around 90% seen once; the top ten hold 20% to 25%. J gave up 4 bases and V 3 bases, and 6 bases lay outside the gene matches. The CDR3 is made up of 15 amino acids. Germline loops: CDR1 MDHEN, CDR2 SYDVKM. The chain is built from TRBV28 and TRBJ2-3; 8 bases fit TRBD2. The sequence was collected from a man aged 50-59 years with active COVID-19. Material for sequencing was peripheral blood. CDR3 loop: CASSFSGVGADTQYF. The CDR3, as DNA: TGTGCCAGCAGTTTTAGCGGGGTCGGGGCAGATACGCAGTATTTT.